A selection of T cell receptor beta chains follows, all from one sample in a study of CD8 T cells in Susac syndrome. From the immunoSEQ multiplex PCR reads, TCRdb called clonotypes with MiXCR, one entry per CDR3 protein. Counted here are some 150,000 distinct CDR3 sequences, 94% occurring once; the ten biggest clones make up around 0.29%. The specimen sequenced was CD8+ T cells from PBMCs. These receptor sequences come from a human donor in good health. Both conserved end residues are part of each CDR3. The order of the fields is D gene, clone size, V gene, J gene, CDR3 DNA, CDR3 protein. The D gene is left open where the match is weak. Clone size, where shown, is once, few, many, or a class for clones that have expanded.

>TRBD2|.|TRBV20-1|TRBJ2-4
TGCAGTGCCACACTAACACTAGCGGGAGGGAACATTCAGTACTTC
CSATLTLAGGNIQYF
>.|.|TRBV29-1|TRBJ2-6
TGCAGCGTTGAAGATCGGGGACCTGGGGCCAACGTCCTGACTTTC
CSVEDRGPGANVLTF
>.|.|TRBV6-1|TRBJ2-7
TGTGCCAGCAGTGAATCCCCCGGCGAGCAGTACTTC
CASSESPGEQYF
>.|.|TRBV9|TRBJ2-1
TGTGCCAGCAGCGTAGAATGGAAACCCTCCTACAATGAGCAGTTCTTC
CASSVEWKPSYNEQFF
>.|.|TRBV28|TRBJ2-5
TGTGCCAGCAGCTGGGACCGGCGTCGGACCCAGTACTTC
CASSWDRRRTQYF
>TRBD2|.|TRBV4-1|TRBJ2-7
TGCGCCAGCAGCCTCACCACTAGCGGGAGATCCTACGAGCAGTACTTC
CASSLTTSGRSYEQYF
>.|.|TRBV13|TRBJ2-1
TGTGCCAGCAGCTTACCAGGGTACAATGAGCAGTTCTTC
CASSLPGYNEQFF
>.|.|TRBV7-3|TRBJ1-5
TGTGCCAGCAGCCTGCCGAATCGGTCCCTAGGGGTTAGCAATCAGCCCCAGCATTTT
CASSLPNRSLGVSNQPQHF
>.|.|TRBV9|TRBJ1-1
TGTGCCAGCAGCGTTGACCTGAACACTGAAGCTTTCTTT
CASSVDLNTEAFF
>.|once|TRBV28|TRBJ2-1
TGTGCCAGCAGTCCTAGGACCTACAATGAGCAGTTCTTC
CASSPRTYNEQFF
>TRBD2|.|TRBV20-1|TRBJ2-5
TGCAGTGCAGTAGCGGGGCTCCAAGAGACCCAGTACTTC
CSAVAGLQETQYF
>.|.|TRBV2|TRBJ1-2
TGTGCCAGCAGTGAACCGGGACTGGGAGACTATGGCTACACCTTC
CASSEPGLGDYGYTF
>.|few|TRBV29-1|TRBJ2-7
TGCAGCGTGGGGTCAGGGAACGAGCAGTACTTC
CSVGSGNEQYF
>.|.|TRBV2|TRBJ1-2
TGTGCCAGCAGTGACAGGGTTGGCTACACCTTC
CASSDRVGYTF
>.|once|TRBV2|TRBJ1-1
TGTGCCAGCAGTCCGAAGAACACTGAAGCTTTCTTT
CASSPKNTEAFF
>.|.|TRBV20-1|TRBJ2-1
TGCAGTGCGCCGGTTGCGGGGAGCTCCTACAATGAGCAGTTCTTC
CSAPVAGSSYNEQFF
>.|few|TRBV20-1|TRBJ2-5
TGCAGTGCTAGACGAGAGACCCAGTACTTC
CSARRETQYF
>TRBD1|.|TRBV29-1|TRBJ2-1
TGCAGCGTTGGACAGGGTAATGAGCAGTTCTTC
CSVGQGNEQFF
>.|.|TRBV29-1|TRBJ2-7
TGCAGCGTTGTGGGCGAGCAGTACTTC
CSVVGEQYF
>.|.|TRBV5-1|TRBJ2-1
TGCGCCAGCAGCTTGGGAGGGGGTTATGAGCAGTTCTTC
CASSLGGGYEQFF
>TRBD1|.|TRBV7-9|TRBJ2-7
TGTGCCAGCACGGACAGGTACGAGCAGTACTTC
CASTDRYEQYF
>.|.|TRBV29-1|TRBJ1-2
TGCAGCGTTGAATCCGATAGGGACTATGGCTACACCTTC
CSVESDRDYGYTF
>TRBD1|.|TRBV14|TRBJ1-1
TGTGCCAGCAGCGAAAACAGGGGAGCCGGCACTGAAGCTTTCTTT
CASSENRGAGTEAFF
>.|.|TRBV5-5|TRBJ2-5
TGTGCCAGCAGCGTAGGGGGGGCGCCCCGCCAGACCCAGTACTTC
CASSVGGAPRQTQYF
>.|.|TRBV29-1|TRBJ1-1
TGCAGCGTTTTGGGTGGCACTGAAGCTTTCTTT
CSVLGGTEAFF
>TRBD2|.|TRBV30|TRBJ2-5
TGTGCCTGGAGTACGGGACTAGCAGAAGAGACCCAGTACTTC
CAWSTGLAEETQYF
>TRBD2|.|TRBV12-3/TRBV12-4|TRBJ2-5
TGTGCCAGCAGTTTAGTTCCTAGCGGGGATGAAGAGACCCAGTACTTC
CASSLVPSGDEETQYF